Here is one T cell receptor beta chain with its context. No antigen is known for it. Sequenced by immunoSEQ multiplex PCR; TCRdb stores in-frame clones only, minus some. The profile shows over 250,000 clones, around 87% of them singletons. This specimen belongs to a study of Ad26.COV2.S vaccination and SARS-CoV-2 variants. Study conclusions and caveats: Placebo and vaccine recipients had non-spike TCR breadth that was similar.

Per the germline V gene, CDR1 is KGHSH and CDR2 is LQKENI. The CDR3 extends over 14 amino acids. V lost 4 bases and J lost 5, with 14 bases in between. Treatment given: 15 to 20 received Ad26.COV2.S at low or high dose, single or two shots; roughly 5 received placebo; per-sample allocation not given. Samples analyzed were those drawn on day 63 after the first vaccine or placebo injection. Source: peripheral blood, taken in a trial of Ad26.COV2.S vaccine versus placebo. This sequence originates from a person between 18 and 65 years old who received the Ad26.COV2.S COVID-19 vaccine or a placebo. V gene TRBV18 combines with J gene TRBJ1-1; D perhaps matches TRBD1 (6 bases). CDR3 DNA: TGTGCCAGCTCACTGGACAGTTTGCAGACTGAAGCTTTCTTT. Protein: CASSLDSLQTEAFF.